Below, 21 T cell receptor beta chains from the same sample are listed, as sequenced in a study of blood T cell repertoires in COVID-19. Produced via immunoSEQ multiplex PCR; TCRdb's table is partial and in-frame only. This sample has over 200,000 clones, with 80% to 90% found just once. The source material was PBMCs or T cells enriched from blood (not recorded which). The receptors were sampled from a woman under 40 who had been exposed to COVID-19.

The chain uses TRBV9 and TRBJ2-1; tentative D call: TRBD1 (6 bases). This CDR3 is built from 14 residues. Per germline, CDR1 SGDLS and CDR2 YYNGEE. V was shortened by 3 bases and J by 5 bases, with 12 bases between the two germline ends. CDR3 in DNA: TGTGCCAGCAGCGGCCCCAACAGGGACAATGAGCAGTTCTTC. Amino acids: CASSGPNRDNEQFF.

This clone was counted only a few times. The rearrangement joins TRBV11-3 to TRBJ1-2; D ambiguous. Germline loops: CDR1 SGHNT, CDR2 YENEEA. The CDR3 is 13 amino acids. Deletions cut 1 base from V and 6 bases from J, with 9 bases between. Here the CDR3 DNA reads TGTGCCAGCAGCTTAGGTGGGAGTAATGGCTACACCTTC. It yields the protein CASSLGGSNGYTF.

The rearrangement joins TRBV27 to TRBJ1-3; 11 nucleotides match TRBD1. CDR1 and CDR2 (germline): MNHEY, SMNVEV (reference sequence). The V gene end was trimmed by 4 bases and the J gene end by 7 bases; junction bases not matched to a gene: 15. CDR3 length: 18 residues. CDR3 amino acids: CASSSRPGTGGYRNTIYF. DNA of the CDR3: TGTGCCAGCAGTTCGCGTCCCGGGACAGGGGGATATAGGAACACCATATATTTT.

V and J are TRBV24-1 and TRBJ2-3, with TRBD1 as a possible D gene (6 bases). Trimming cost V 9 bases and J 2 bases, with 11 bases left between them. The CDR3 loop spans 13 amino acids. Germline assignment: CDR1 KGHDR and CDR2 SFDVKD. CDR3 nucleotides: TGTGCCACCCAAGAGGGGGACACAGATACGCAGTATTTT. The encoded protein is CATQEGDTDTQYF.

V is TRBV9 and J is TRBJ1-2; a weak D match, TRBD1 (6 bases). Trimming pared 4 bases from V and 2 bases from J, leaving 18 bases between. Germline CDR1 reads SGDLS; CDR2 reads YYNGEE. This CDR3 is 16 amino acids long. CDR3 coding DNA: TGTGCCAGCAGCCCTAGCCCGTTAGACAGGAACTATGGCTACACCTTC. Its translation: CASSPSPLDRNYGYTF.

The V call is TRBV24-1, the J call TRBJ2-5, with D uncertain. V lost 6 bases, J lost 4 bases, and 11 bases lay in between. Germline CDR1 is KGHDR and CDR2 is SFDVKD. This CDR3 region has 13 residues. The CDR3, as DNA: TGTGCCACCAGTCCCGGGTTCGGAGAGACCCAGTACTTC. This encodes CATSPGFGETQYF.

CDR3 residues: CASSLAPLSNQPQHF. The CDR3, as DNA: TGCGCCAGCAGCTTGGCCCCACTAAGCAATCAGCCCCAGCATTTT. The chain employs TRBV5-1 and TRBJ1-5; D is ambiguous. CDR3 length: 15 amino acids. Trimming shortened V by 0 bases and J by 1 base, and 8 bases separated the two germline ends. Germline V gives CDR1 SGHRS, CDR2 YFSETQ.

Details on this clone: Other DNA sequences in the same sample also yield this CDR3. The chain is built from TRBV3-1 (or the pseudogene TRBV3-2) and TRBJ1-6; D unresolved. V was pared by 2 bases and J by 7 bases, with 9 bases between. This CDR3 is 14 amino acids long. From germline, CDR1 is LGHDT and CDR2 YNNKEL (reference sequence). The CDR3 DNA sequence: TGTGCCAGCAGCCAAAATACCGGGAATTCACCCCTCCACTTT. Its translation: CASSQNTGNSPLHF.

The rearrangement joins TRBV5-1 to TRBJ2-7, with TRBD1 matching over 8 bases. Germline V CDR1 and CDR2: SGHRS, YFSETQ. The V segment lost 5 bases and the J segment 2 bases; nucleotides outside the gene matches: 3. The CDR3 totals 13 residues. The CDR3 is CASRRTGTYEQYF. The CDR3 nucleotides read TGCGCCAGCAGACGGACAGGGACCTACGAGCAGTACTTC.

The chain is built from TRBV5-1 and TRBJ1-6; D unclear. The CDR3 extends over 14 amino acids. Trimming removed 4 bases at V and 9 bases at J, with 14 bases between. The germline gives CDR1 SGHRS, CDR2 YFSETQ. The DNA for the CDR3 is TGCGCCAGCAGCCGCGGCGCGGGAACTTCACCCCTCCACTTT. It specifies CASSRGAGTSPLHF.

This chain connects TRBV7-9 to TRBJ2-5; TRBD2 matches 7 bases. There are 15 residues in the CDR3. CDR1 is SEHNR and CDR2 is FQNEAQ in the germline V gene (reference sequence). The V segment lost 5 bases and the J segment 2 bases; nucleotides outside the gene matches: 8. CDR3 nucleotide sequence: TGTGCCAGCAGCCCGGGAGGAGTCCTGCAAGAGACCCAGTACTTC. Translated, it gives CASSPGGVLQETQYF. The whole variable domain, filled in from reference TRBV7-9 and TRBJ2-5, reads DTGVSQNPRHKITKRGQNVTFRCDPISEHNRLYWYRQTLGQGPEFLTYFQNEAQLEKSRLLSDRFSAERPKGSFSTLEIQRTEQGDSAMYLCASSPGGVLQETQYFGPGTRLLVL.

The rearrangement uses TRBV5-1 and TRBJ2-1, with TRBD2 identical over 13 bases. The CDR3 contains 16 residues. Germline values: CDR1 SGHRS, CDR2 YFSETQ. V gave up 0 bases and J gave up 10 bases; unmatched junction bases: 7. The CDR3 bases are TGCGCCAGCAGCTTGGGAACTAGCGGGGGGGCAGGAGAGCAGTTCTTC. It is translated as CASSLGTSGGAGEQFF.

The table lists this clone with a count of one. The V and J genes are TRBV9 and TRBJ2-3; TRBD1 is a possible D gene (5 bases). Trimming cost V 2 bases and J 1 base, with 20 bases left between them. CDR3 length: 18 amino acids. CDR1 is SGDLS, CDR2 YYNGEE, per germline. Here the CDR3 reads CASSVNRQGVGGTDTQYF. CDR3 bases: TGTGCCAGCAGCGTTAACCGGCAGGGCGTGGGTGGCACAGATACGCAGTATTTT.

This clone was counted a single time. This chain links TRBV9 with TRBJ1-2; TRBD1 matches 10 bases. The CDR3 totals 14 residues. V lost 2 bases, J lost 8 bases, and 6 bases stayed unmatched. The germline CDR1 and CDR2 sequences are SGDLS and YYNGEE. CDR3 residues: CASSVGQGKGGYTF. CDR3 coding DNA: TGTGCCAGCAGCGTGGGACAGGGGAAAGGGGGCTACACCTTC.

The V call is TRBV14, the J call TRBJ2-3; possibly TRBD1 for D (6 bases). Trimming left V 4 bases short and J 11 bases short, with 16 bases between. CDR3 length: 13 amino acids. Germline values: CDR1 SGHDN, CDR2 FVKESK. For the CDR3, the DNA is TGTGCCAGCAGCCTAATCAGGGGATATGAGCAGTATTTT. This gives the protein CASSLIRGYEQYF.

The V and J genes are TRBV27 and TRBJ2-7, with TRBD1 as a possible D gene (6 bases). Germline CDR1 and CDR2: MNHEY and SMNVEV (reference sequence). This CDR3 is built from 15 residues. The germline V and J ends were trimmed by 3 bases and 2 bases, with 14 bases remaining between them. CDR3 in DNA: TGTGCCAGCAGTTTTACCCCAGGACAGACCTACGAGCAGTACTTC. This sequence encodes CASSFTPGQTYEQYF.

CDR3 in amino acids: CASSPGIRAFF. CDR3 bases: TGTGCCAGCAGCCCAGGGATCCGAGCTTTCTTT. The V call is TRBV11-2, the J call TRBJ1-1, with D perhaps matching TRBD1 (5 bases). Germline CDR1 SGHAT, CDR2 FQNNGV. The CDR3 is made up of 11 amino acids. The ends were cut back, 5 bases at V and 10 bases at J, with 11 bases in the middle.

The V call is TRBV6-5, the J call TRBJ1-4; D not resolved. Germline CDR1 MNHEY, CDR2 SVGAGI. V shed 3 bases and J shed 7 bases, with 12 bases lying between them. The CDR3 spans 14 residues. DNA of the CDR3: TGTGCCAGCAGTTATGGGCGGGGTGGTGAAAAACTGTTTTTT. Its protein product is CASSYGRGGEKLFF.

The chain carries TRBV3-1 (or the pseudogene TRBV3-2) and TRBJ2-7; TRBD1 agrees at 8 bases. Per the germline V gene, CDR1 is LGHDT and CDR2 is YNNKEL (reference sequence). The ends lost 2 bases at V and 3 bases at J; junction bases unmatched: 6. The length of the CDR3 is 15 residues. CDR3 DNA sequence: TGTGCCAGCAGCCAAACCGGGACAGGTCTCTACGAGCAGTACTTC. Amino acid sequence: CASSQTGTGLYEQYF.

This chain connects TRBV30 to TRBJ1-5, with 10 bases matching TRBD1. This CDR3 region has 15 residues. The V gene end was trimmed by 0 bases and the J gene end by 4 bases; junction bases not matched to a gene: 3. Germline CDR1 and CDR2: GTSNPN and SVGIG (reference sequence). The CDR3 sequence: CAWSVPGQGNQPQHF. CDR3 DNA sequence: TGTGCCTGGAGTGTCCCGGGACAGGGGAATCAGCCCCAGCATTTT.

The genes are TRBV14 and TRBJ2-1; tentative D call: TRBD1 (5 bases). Germline CDR1 is SGHDN and CDR2 is FVKESK. Trimming took off 4 bases at V and 12 bases at J, with 10 bases between the two ends. CDR3 length: 11 residues. Here the CDR3 reads CASSLHRWQFF. CDR3 nucleotides: TGTGCCAGCAGCCTTCACAGGTGGCAGTTCTTC.